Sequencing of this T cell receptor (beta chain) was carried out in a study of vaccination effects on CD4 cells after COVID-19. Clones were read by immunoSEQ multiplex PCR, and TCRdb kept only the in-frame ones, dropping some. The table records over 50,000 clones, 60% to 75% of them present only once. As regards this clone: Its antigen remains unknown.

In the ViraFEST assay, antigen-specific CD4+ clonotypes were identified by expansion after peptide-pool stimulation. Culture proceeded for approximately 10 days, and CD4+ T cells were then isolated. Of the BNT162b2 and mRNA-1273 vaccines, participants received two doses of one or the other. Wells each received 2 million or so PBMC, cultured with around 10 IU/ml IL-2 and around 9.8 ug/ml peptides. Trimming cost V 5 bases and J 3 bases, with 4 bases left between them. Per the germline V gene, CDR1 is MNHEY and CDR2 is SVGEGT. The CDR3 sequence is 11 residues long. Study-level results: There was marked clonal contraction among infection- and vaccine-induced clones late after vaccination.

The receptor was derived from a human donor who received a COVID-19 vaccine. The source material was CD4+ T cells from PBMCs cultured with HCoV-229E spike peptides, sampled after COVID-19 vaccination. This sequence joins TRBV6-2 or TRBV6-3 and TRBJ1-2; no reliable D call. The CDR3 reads CASSPHYGYTF. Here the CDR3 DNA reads TGTGCCAGCAGTCCACACTATGGCTACACCTTC.